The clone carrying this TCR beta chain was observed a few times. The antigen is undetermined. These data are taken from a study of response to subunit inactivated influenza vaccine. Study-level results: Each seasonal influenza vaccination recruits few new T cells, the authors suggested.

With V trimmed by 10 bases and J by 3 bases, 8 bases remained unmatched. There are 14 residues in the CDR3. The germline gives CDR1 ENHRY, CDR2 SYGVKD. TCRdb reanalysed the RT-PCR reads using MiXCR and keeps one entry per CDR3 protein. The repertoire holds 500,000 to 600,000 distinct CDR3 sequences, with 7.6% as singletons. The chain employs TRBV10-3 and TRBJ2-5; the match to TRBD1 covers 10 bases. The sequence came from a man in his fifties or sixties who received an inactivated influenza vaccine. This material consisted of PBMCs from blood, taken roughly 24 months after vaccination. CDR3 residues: CATRPGTGEETQYF. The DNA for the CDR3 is TGTGCCACCCGTCCCGGGACAGGGGAAGAGACCCAGTACTTC.